The clone carrying this TCR beta chain has more than one count but fewer than ten. Its specificity is not known. The authors produced TCR alpha and TCR beta cDNA libraries with sample barcodes and UMIs by 5'RACE using constant-segment primers. TCRdb reprocessed the 5' RACE reads with MiXCR, giving one entry per CDR3 protein. The sample lists a few hundred thousand distinct CDR3 sequences, over 20% occurring once. These data come from a study of T-cell memory formation after mild COVID-19. Background on the study: TCR clusters largely stayed donor specific.

Study-wide results and limits: What remained unconfirmed was the SARS-CoV-2 specificity of second-wave clones peaking on day 37. Cross-reactive memory seemingly joined, as some responding clones were found in pre-infection memory.

Trimming shortened V by 7 bases and J by 6 bases, and 13 bases separated the two germline ends. The CDR3 is 12 residues long. Germline V gene sequence: CDR1 MGHDK, CDR2 SYGVNS. The rearrangement joins TRBV25-1 to TRBJ2-7; tentatively, D is TRBD1 (6 bases). Sequenced input: PBMCs or a T cell subset sorted from them (not recorded which). The clonotype was recovered from an adult woman who had mild COVID-19 (a few samples of this study predate the infection). Cell type and time point are not known. CDR3 loop: CASKGTTVEQYF. For the CDR3, the DNA is TGTGCCAGCAAGGGGACAACCGTCGAGCAGTACTTC.